This TCR beta chain was sequenced in a study of early T cells in non-severe SARS-CoV-2 infection. The wider study: The study sequenced bulk RNA from unsorted whole blood, with chains unpaired.

Study-wide results and limits: VDJdb matching, biased toward anti-spike CD8 responses, missed private and CD4 specificities.

The protocol attached unique molecular identifiers to individual cDNA molecules. TCRdb reprocessed the 5' RACE reads with MiXCR, giving one entry per CDR3 protein. The data contain 55,000 to 80,000 distinct CDR3 sequences, approximately 9.2% of them singletons. In its sample, this clonotype was seen a few times. The antigen is unknown. The CDR3 totals 15 residues. J lost 11 bases, V lost 6 bases, and 11 bases had no gene match. V and J are TRBV12-3 or TRBV12-4 and TRBJ1-6, with TRBD1 matching over 9 bases. The clonotype comes from an adult who was a healthcare worker with PCR-confirmed SARS-CoV-2 infection or an uninfected control (not recorded which). This specimen was whole blood, taken at baseline. This chain's CDR3 is CASSPGQGPMAPLHF. CDR3 sequence (DNA): TGTGCCAGCAGCCCGGGACAGGGCCCCATGGCACCCCTCCACTTT.